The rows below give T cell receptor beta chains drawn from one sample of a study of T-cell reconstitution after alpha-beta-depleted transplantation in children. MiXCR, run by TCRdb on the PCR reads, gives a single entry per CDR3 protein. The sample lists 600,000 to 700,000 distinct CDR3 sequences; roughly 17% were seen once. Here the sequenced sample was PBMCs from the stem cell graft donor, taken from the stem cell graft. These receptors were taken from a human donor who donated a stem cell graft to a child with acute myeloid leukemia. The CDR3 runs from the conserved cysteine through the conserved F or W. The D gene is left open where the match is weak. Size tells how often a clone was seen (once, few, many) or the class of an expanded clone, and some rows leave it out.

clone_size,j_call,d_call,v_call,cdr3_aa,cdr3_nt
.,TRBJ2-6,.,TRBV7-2,CASSLDHRAGANVLTF,TGTGCCAGCAGCTTAGACCACAGGGCTGGGGCCAACGTCCTGACTTTC
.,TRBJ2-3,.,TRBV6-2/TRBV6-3,CASSFPGTQYF,TGTGCCAGCAGTTTCCCAGGGACGCAGTATTTT
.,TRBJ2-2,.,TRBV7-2,CASSAGGIGGELFF,TGTGCCAGCAGCGCTGGGGGGATTGGCGGGGAGCTGTTTTTT
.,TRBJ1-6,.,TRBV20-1,CSARDLGGGAVPSSYNSPLHF,TGCAGTGCTAGAGATTTGGGTGGAGGGGCTGTCCCAAGCTCCTATAATTCACCCCTCCACTTT
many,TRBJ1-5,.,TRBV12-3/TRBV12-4,CASSFELSNQPQHF,TGTGCCAGCAGTTTTGAGCTTAGCAATCAGCCCCAGCATTTT
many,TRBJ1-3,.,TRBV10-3,CAISDERLRGNTIYF,TGTGCCATCAGTGATGAGAGGCTTAGGGGAAACACCATATATTTT
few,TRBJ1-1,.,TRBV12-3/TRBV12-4,CASSLGQGGVDTEAFF,TGTGCCAGCAGTTTAGGGCAGGGTGGAGTGGACACTGAAGCTTTCTTT
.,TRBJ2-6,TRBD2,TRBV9,CASSVGSGHSPGANVLTF,TGTGCCAGCAGCGTCGGTAGCGGGCATTCCCCTGGGGCCAACGTCCTGACTTTC
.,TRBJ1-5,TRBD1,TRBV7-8,CASSLGRQGAFQPQHF,TGTGCCAGCAGCTTAGGTAGACAGGGGGCTTTTCAGCCCCAGCATTTT
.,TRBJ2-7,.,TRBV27,CASSVAHIGEQYF,TGTGCCAGCAGTGTAGCGCACATTGGAGAGCAGTACTTC
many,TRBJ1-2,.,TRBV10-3,CAISGAGLDGYTF,TGTGCCATCAGCGGGGCCGGGTTGGATGGCTACACCTTC
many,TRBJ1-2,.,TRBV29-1,CSVPPKLYRDGYTF,TGCAGCGTTCCCCCTAAACTTTACAGGGACGGCTACACCTTC
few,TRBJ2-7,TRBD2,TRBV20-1,CSALAGGRSEQYF,TGCAGTGCTCTAGCGGGGGGGCGTAGCGAGCAGTACTTC
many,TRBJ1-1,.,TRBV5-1,CASSLSDRLNTEAFF,TGCGCCAGCAGCTTATCGGACCGCCTGAACACTGAAGCTTTCTTT
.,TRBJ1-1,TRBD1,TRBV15,CATSRVAGQGFSEAFF,TGTGCCACCAGCAGAGTGGCGGGACAGGGGTTTTCTGAAGCTTTCTTT
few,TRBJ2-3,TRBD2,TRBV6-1,CASAAGGLNTQYF,TGTGCCAGCGCGGCGGGGGGCCTCAATACGCAGTATTTT
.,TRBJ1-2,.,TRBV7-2,CASTPRGPPRSYGYTF,TGTGCCAGCACCCCGAGGGGCCCCCCACGGAGCTATGGCTACACCTTC
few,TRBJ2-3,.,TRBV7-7,CASSPWEGGSTDTQYF,TGTGCCAGCAGCCCTTGGGAGGGGGGAAGCACAGATACGCAGTATTTT
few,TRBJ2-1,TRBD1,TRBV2,CASSVEQGAIHEQFF,TGTGCCAGCAGTGTGGAACAGGGGGCGATACATGAGCAGTTCTTC
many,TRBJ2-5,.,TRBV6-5,CASSTFSETQYF,TGTGCCAGCAGTACGTTTTCAGAGACCCAGTACTTC
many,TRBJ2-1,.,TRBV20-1,CSARSLADPLHEQFF,TGCAGTGCTAGGTCTCTAGCAGACCCGTTACATGAGCAGTTCTTC
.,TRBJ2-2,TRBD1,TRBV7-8,CASSLAHQGVNTGELFF,TGTGCCAGCAGCTTAGCTCATCAGGGGGTGAACACCGGGGAGCTGTTTTTT
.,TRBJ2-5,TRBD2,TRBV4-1,CASSQRGVSETQYF,TGCGCCAGCAGCCAGCGGGGGGTATCGGAGACCCAGTACTTC
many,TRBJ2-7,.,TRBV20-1,CSVRGGNSYEQYF,TGCAGTGTAAGAGGAGGGAACTCCTACGAGCAGTACTTC
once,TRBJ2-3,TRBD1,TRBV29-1,CSLNDRGSTDTQYF,TGCAGCCTCAATGACAGGGGATCGACAGATACGCAGTATTTT
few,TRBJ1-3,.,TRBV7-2,CASSQGQSSGNTIYF,TGTGCCAGCAGCCAAGGTCAGAGCTCTGGAAACACCATATATTTT
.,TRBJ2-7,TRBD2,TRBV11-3,CASSSVGLALSYEQYF,TGTGCCAGCAGCTCCGTCGGACTAGCCCTTTCCTACGAGCAGTACTTC
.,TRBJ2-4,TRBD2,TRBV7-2,CASSLEGGGLSIQYF,TGTGCCAGCAGCTTAGAGGGCGGGGGGCTGAGCATTCAGTACTTC
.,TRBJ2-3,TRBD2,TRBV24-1,CATSDPSGGGTDTQYF,TGTGCCACCAGTGACCCTAGCGGGGGGGGAACAGATACGCAGTATTTT
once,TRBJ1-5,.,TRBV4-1,CASSQEGGSQPQHF,TGCGCCAGCAGCCAAGAAGGGGGTAGCCAGCCCCAGCATTTT
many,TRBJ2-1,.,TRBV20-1,CSARVYEQFF,TGCAGTGCTAGAGTATATGAGCAGTTCTTC
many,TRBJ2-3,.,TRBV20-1,CSARLPHSTDTQYF,TGCAGTGCCCGGCTACCACATAGCACAGATACGCAGTATTTT
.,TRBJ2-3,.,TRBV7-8,CASSLEGGPDTQYF,TGTGCCAGCAGCTTAGAGGGGGGGCCAGATACGCAGTATTTT
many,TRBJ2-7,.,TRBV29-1,CSVKGGSYEQYF,TGCAGCGTGAAGGGGGGATCCTACGAGCAGTACTTC
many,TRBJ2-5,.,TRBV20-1,CSARDRGGPQETQYF,TGCAGTGCTAGAGATAGGGGGGGGCCTCAAGAGACCCAGTACTTC
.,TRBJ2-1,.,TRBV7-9,CASSFPGVGLRGDEQFF,TGTGCCAGCAGTTTCCCGGGAGTGGGCTTGCGTGGGGATGAGCAGTTCTTC
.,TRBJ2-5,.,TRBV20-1,CSARDPSMGLRETQYF,TGCAGTGCTAGAGATCCAAGTATGGGTCTTCGCGAGACCCAGTACTTC
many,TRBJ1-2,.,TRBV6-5,CASSYGTDGYTF,TGTGCCAGCAGTTACGGCACCGATGGCTACACCTTC
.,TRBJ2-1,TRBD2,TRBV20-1,CSARDSLAGDLNEQFF,TGCAGTGCTAGAGACTCACTAGCGGGCGACCTCAATGAGCAGTTCTTC
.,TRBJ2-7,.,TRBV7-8,CASSLLRGDEQYF,TGTGCCAGCAGCTTACTCAGGGGCGACGAGCAGTACTTC
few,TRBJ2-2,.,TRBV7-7,CASSLESAGAANTGELFF,TGTGCCAGCAGCTTAGAGTCCGCCGGGGCCGCGAACACCGGGGAGCTGTTTTTT